The rows below give T cell receptor beta chains drawn from one sample of a study of cytomegalovirus exposure and HLA in healthy donors. Profiling relied on immunoSEQ multiplex PCR, and the TCRdb table lists in-frame clones only, not all of them. The data contain 120,000 or so clones, approximately 72% of them seen just once; the ten biggest clones take up about 7.9%. The sequencing sample was made of PBMCs. The origin of the receptors is a woman in her thirties or forties in good health and CMV-seropositive. Each CDR3 is given without its conserved first and last residue.

v_gene: TRBV27
CDR3aa: ASSFAGSEPQH

v_gene: TRBV2
CDR3aa: ASIGAPDDNEQF

v_gene: TRBV5-1
CDR3aa: ASSFRQGAKISTGELF

v_gene: TRBV6-1
CDR3aa: ASMRAAEETQY

v_gene: TRBV29-1
CDR3aa: SVSTGQGGNQPQH

v_gene: TRBV5-8
CDR3aa: ASSYDRGVYGYT

v_gene: TRBV10-1
CDR3aa: ASSESRTSGGASEQF

v_gene: TRBV5-6
CDR3aa: ASSPVARSYGYT

v_gene: TRBV4-3
CDR3aa: ASSQATGTRSHGYT

v_gene: TRBV5-6
CDR3aa: ASSSANRITNEKLF

v_gene: TRBV7-2
CDR3aa: ASSFSPQGPANYGYT

v_gene: TRBV9
CDR3aa: ASSPRGAQETQY

v_gene: TRBV19
CDR3aa: ASSTTAGGPGYT

v_gene: TRBV29-1
CDR3aa: SVRQGGRLGYT

v_gene: TRBV5-1
CDR3aa: ASSYTTGDTEAF

v_gene: TRBV7-9
CDR3aa: ASSLEAGIPSPLH

v_gene: TRBV28
CDR3aa: ASSSGTDNEKLF

v_gene: TRBV4-2
CDR3aa: ASSQDQGQGRNEQF

v_gene: TRBV5-1
CDR3aa: ASSPREDDTGELF

v_gene: TRBV29-1
CDR3aa: SVGRQDLNEQF

v_gene: TRBV9
CDR3aa: ASSVGGVFSYEQY

v_gene: TRBV19
CDR3aa: ASIDRVSDYT

v_gene: TRBV6-6
CDR3aa: ASKKGTGGTYGYT

v_gene: TRBV9
CDR3aa: ASSYGQLNTGELF

v_gene: TRBV7-6
CDR3aa: ASSFAGRNEQF

v_gene: TRBV28
CDR3aa: ASSPRGLSNQPQH

v_gene: TRBV25-1
CDR3aa: ASSLGGNEKLF

v_gene: TRBV28
CDR3aa: ASSPGQTNQPQH

v_gene: TRBV19
CDR3aa: ASSLDRSATEAF

v_gene: TRBV7-3
CDR3aa: ASSPSGVAGELF

v_gene: TRBV6-5
CDR3aa: ASSQTGLTEAF

v_gene: TRBV7-7
CDR3aa: ASSPPGLAGPQETQY

v_gene: TRBV7-2
CDR3aa: ASSLGLTGGHYGYT

v_gene: TRBV11-2
CDR3aa: ASSLRRGQGNTEAF

v_gene: TRBV29-1
CDR3aa: SVEREGGGSGYT

v_gene: TRBV10-3
CDR3aa: ARHGFSSYNSPLH

v_gene: TRBV6-6
CDR3aa: ASNDRTGKDTEAF

v_gene: TRBV11-2
CDR3aa: ASSRTGLAKNIQY

v_gene: TRBV18
CDR3aa: ASSPGQVINTGELF

v_gene: TRBV6-5
CDR3aa: ASLYTEAF

v_gene: TRBV7-8
CDR3aa: ASTTWASWFDTQY

v_gene: TRBV2
CDR3aa: ASASGAHAF

v_gene: TRBV19
CDR3aa: ATRLYWSSYEQY

v_gene: TRBV15
CDR3aa: ATSPDRASGNTIY

v_gene: TRBV7-2
CDR3aa: ASSQGGGGETQY

v_gene: TRBV5-1
CDR3aa: ASSLGTGDQPQH

v_gene: TRBV5-6
CDR3aa: ASSLVRTGVNSPLH

v_gene: TRBV5-1
CDR3aa: ASSTRLADTGELF

v_gene: TRBV2
CDR3aa: ASSVGWRQGSPPLH

v_gene: TRBV18
CDR3aa: ASSPGATEAF